A selection of T cell receptor beta chains follows, all from one sample in a study of T cell repertoires in ileal Crohn's disease. Sequenced by immunoSEQ multiplex PCR; TCRdb stores in-frame clones only, minus some. The profile shows around 10,000 clones, over 70% of them singletons. The sequencing sample was made of ileal tissue. All receptors derive from an adult with Crohn's disease. The conserved cysteine and the conserved F or W are not part of the CDR3 here. Each record gives: J gene, V gene, CDR3 protein.

TRBJ2-1	TRBV5-1	ATKSGGGPNEQF
TRBJ2-1	TRBV5-1	ASQGAAINEQF
TRBJ2-1	TRBV6-6	ASTALGSAYNEQF
TRBJ2-1	TRBV19	ASRPPSTSARVGEQF
TRBJ2-1	TRBV10-2	ASSESPQLAGGYEQF
TRBJ1-3	TRBV5-1	ASSIDSSGNTIY
TRBJ2-4	TRBV2	ASSERGSWYGIQY
TRBJ1-1	TRBV10-3	AISVAGDTEAF
TRBJ2-1	TRBV6-5	ASTRLAGGHNEQF
TRBJ2-7	TRBV7-9	ASSLPNTYEQY
TRBJ1-3	TRBV9	ASSPDGLVENTIY
TRBJ2-7	TRBV6-1	ASRGTGAGEQY
TRBJ1-2	TRBV2	ASSEEGGRGYT
TRBJ1-2	TRBV9	ASSVETGGAYGYT
TRBJ1-2	TRBV7-9	ASSLAGGDGYT
TRBJ1-2	TRBV6-1	ASSALRGADYGYT
TRBJ1-3	TRBV4-3	ASSHMTGLGNTIY
TRBJ1-2	TRBV5-6	ASSLVLGDTNYGYT
TRBJ1-1	TRBV13	ASSLDAGGYTEAF
TRBJ2-6	TRBV4-3	ASSQNRETGANVLT
TRBJ2-3	TRBV19	ASSISGDTQY
TRBJ1-1	TRBV18	ASSQGRGMNTEAF
TRBJ1-3	TRBV5-3	ARRPDGSGNTIY
TRBJ1-5	TRBV27	ATSGGESNQPQH
TRBJ2-1	TRBV5-4	ASSFGPGSLKGLVYNEQF
TRBJ1-1	TRBV15	ATSPQGNTEAF
TRBJ2-4	TRBV20-1	SARGMDIQY
TRBJ1-1	TRBV7-9	ASSLGQNTEAF
TRBJ2-7	TRBV2	ASRARETTYEQY
TRBJ2-1	TRBV10-2	ASSDLGGEQF
TRBJ1-2	TRBV30	AWSAITGGTSYT
TRBJ2-1	TRBV4-1	ASSQSEGSYNEQF
TRBJ1-3	TRBV30	AWSQGRGNTIY
TRBJ1-5	TRBV19	ASRRVGTGRGQPQH
TRBJ2-3	TRBV18	ASSQPGTSRGTDTQY
TRBJ2-2	TRBV6-5	ASSYLVTSEGGELF
TRBJ1-2	TRBV2	ASSDRYQGSP
TRBJ2-4	TRBV2	ASSLDGGNIQY
TRBJ1-1	TRBV29-1	SVVMNTEAF
TRBJ1-2	TRBV7-2	ASSLSPENYGYT
TRBJ1-6	TRBV7-8	ASSLGWARESPLH
TRBJ2-1	TRBV15	ATSRDAGGSYNEQF